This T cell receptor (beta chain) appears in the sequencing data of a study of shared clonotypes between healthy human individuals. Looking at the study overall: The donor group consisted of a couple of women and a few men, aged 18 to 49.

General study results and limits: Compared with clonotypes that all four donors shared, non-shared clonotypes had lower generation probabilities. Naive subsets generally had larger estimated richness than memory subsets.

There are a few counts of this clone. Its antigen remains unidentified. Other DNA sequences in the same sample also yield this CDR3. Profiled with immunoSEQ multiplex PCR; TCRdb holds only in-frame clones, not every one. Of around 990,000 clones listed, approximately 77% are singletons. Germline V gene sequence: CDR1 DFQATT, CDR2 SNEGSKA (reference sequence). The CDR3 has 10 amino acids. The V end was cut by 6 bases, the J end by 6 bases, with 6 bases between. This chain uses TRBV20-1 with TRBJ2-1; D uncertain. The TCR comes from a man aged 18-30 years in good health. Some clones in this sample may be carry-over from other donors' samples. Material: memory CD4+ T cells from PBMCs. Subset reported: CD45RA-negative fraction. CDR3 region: CSALSNEQFF. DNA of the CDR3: TGCAGTGCCCTTTCCAATGAGCAGTTCTTC.